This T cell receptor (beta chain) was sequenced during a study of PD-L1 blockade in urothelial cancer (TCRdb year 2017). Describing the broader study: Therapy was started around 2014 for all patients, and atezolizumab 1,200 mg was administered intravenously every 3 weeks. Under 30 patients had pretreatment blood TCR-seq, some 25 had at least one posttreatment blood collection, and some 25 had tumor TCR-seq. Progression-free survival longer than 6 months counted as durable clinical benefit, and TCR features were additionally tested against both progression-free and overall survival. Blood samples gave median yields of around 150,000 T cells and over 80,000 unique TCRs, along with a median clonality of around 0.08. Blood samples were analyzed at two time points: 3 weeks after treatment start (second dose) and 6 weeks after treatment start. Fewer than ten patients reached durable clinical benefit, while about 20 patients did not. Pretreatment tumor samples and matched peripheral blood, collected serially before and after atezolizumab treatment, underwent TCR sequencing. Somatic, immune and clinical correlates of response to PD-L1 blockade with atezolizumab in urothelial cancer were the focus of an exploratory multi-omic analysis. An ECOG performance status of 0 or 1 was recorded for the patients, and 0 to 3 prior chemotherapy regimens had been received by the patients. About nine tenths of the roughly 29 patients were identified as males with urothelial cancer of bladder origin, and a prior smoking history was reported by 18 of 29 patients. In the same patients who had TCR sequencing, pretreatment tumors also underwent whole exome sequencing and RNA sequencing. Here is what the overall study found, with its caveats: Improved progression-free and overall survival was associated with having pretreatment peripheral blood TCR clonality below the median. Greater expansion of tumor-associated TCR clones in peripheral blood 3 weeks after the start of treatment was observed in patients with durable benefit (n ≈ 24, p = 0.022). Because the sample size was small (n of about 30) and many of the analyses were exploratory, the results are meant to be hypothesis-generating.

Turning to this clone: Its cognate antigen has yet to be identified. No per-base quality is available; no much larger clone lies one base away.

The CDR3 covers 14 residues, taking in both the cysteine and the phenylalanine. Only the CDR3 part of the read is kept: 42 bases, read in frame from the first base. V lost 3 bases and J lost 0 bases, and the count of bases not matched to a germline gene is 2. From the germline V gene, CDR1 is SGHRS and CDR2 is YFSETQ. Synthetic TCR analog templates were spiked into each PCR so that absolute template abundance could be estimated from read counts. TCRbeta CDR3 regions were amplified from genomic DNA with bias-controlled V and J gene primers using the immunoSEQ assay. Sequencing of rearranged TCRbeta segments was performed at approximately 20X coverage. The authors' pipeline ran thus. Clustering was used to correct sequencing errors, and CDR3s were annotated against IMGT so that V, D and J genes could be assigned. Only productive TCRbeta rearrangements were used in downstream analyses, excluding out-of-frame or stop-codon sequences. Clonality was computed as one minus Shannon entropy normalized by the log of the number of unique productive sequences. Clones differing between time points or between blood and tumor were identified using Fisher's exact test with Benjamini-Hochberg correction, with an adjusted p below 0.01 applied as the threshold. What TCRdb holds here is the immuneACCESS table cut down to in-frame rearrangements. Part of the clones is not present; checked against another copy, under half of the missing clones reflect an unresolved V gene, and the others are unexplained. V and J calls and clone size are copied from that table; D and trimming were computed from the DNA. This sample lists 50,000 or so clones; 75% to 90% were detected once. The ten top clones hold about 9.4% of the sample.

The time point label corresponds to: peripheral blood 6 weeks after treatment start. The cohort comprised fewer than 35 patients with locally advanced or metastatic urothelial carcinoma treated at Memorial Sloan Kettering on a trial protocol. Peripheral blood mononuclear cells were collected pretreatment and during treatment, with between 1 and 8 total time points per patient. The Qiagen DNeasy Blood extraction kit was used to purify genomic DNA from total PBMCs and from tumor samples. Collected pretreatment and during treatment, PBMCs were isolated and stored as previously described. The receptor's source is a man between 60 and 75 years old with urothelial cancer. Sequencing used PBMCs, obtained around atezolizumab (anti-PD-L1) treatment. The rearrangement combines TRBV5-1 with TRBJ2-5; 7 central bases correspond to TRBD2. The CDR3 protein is CASSWGGNQETQYF. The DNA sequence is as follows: TGCGCCAGCAGCTGGGGGGGGAACCAAGAGACCCAGTACTTC.